The count of the clone carrying this TCR beta chain is one. Germline V CDR1 and CDR2: MNHEY, SVGAGI. The CDR3 runs 15 residues. Germline trimming cut 7 bases from V and 10 bases from J; bases unmatched to any gene: 9. Method: immunoSEQ multiplex PCR; TCRdb's copy keeps in-frame clones and lacks some. Found here are fewer than 80,000 clones, 79% of them singletons; the top ten hold 23%. The entry originates in a study of T cell responses to AZD1222 COVID-19 vaccine. This chain joins TRBV6-5 and TRBJ1-6, with TRBD1 identical over 11 bases. The source of this sequence is an adult in good health. The input for sequencing was peripheral blood, taken on day 0 of MenACWY control vaccination. Here the CDR3 reads CASNPGTGGHSPLHF. DNA for the CDR3: TGTGCCAGCAACCCCGGGACAGGGGGACACTCACCCCTCCACTTT.